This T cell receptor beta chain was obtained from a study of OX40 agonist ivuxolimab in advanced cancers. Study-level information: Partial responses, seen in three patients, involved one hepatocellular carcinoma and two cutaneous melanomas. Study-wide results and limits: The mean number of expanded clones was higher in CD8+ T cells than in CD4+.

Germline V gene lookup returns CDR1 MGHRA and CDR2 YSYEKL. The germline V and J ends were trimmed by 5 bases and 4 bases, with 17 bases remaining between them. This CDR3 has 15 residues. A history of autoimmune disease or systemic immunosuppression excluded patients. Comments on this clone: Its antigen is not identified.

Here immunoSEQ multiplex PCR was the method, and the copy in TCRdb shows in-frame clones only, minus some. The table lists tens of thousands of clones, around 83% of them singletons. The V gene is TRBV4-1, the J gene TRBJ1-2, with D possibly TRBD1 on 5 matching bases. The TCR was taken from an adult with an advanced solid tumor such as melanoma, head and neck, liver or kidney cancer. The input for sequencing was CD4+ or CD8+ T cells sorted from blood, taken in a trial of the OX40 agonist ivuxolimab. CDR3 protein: CASSFDSLEFYGYTF. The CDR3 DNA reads TGCGCCAGCAGCTTTGACAGTTTGGAATTCTATGGCTACACCTTC.